The 19 T cell receptor beta chains below come from one sample, sequenced in a study of blood T cell repertoires in COVID-19 (dated by TCRdb to the early 2020s). The receptor library was made with the immunoSEQ multiplex PCR assay. TCRdb retrieved this table from immuneACCESS and kept in-frame rearrangements only. Not all clones are present; in checked studies, unresolved V genes account for under half, and no reason is known for the remainder. A total of around 280,000 clones appear in this sample, around 88% of them only once. The ten largest clones represent 6% to 7% of the sample. Sequencing used PBMCs or T cells enriched from blood (not recorded which). The receptors here all came from a woman aged 40 to 50 who had recovered from COVID-19.

This rearrangement joins TRBV2 to TRBJ1-5, with TRBD1 matching 12 bases. The J segment lost 4 bases and the V segment lost 6 bases, leaving 7 bases of the junction unmatched. CDR1 and CDR2 (germline): SNHLY, FYNNEI. The CDR3 has 16 amino acids. In nucleotides, the CDR3 is TGTGCCAGCAGCCCGGGACAGGGGGCGCCTAATCAGCCCCAGCATTTT. This translates into CASSPGQGAPNQPQHF.

The rearrangement uses TRBV27 and TRBJ2-7; 14 bases line up with TRBD2. CDR1 and CDR2 from the germline V gene are MNHEY and SMNVEV (reference sequence). With V trimmed by 6 bases and J by 6 bases, 4 bases remained unmatched. The CDR3 has 14 amino acids. CDR3 region: CASRRLAGGFEQYF. The CDR3 bases are TGTGCCAGCAGACGACTAGCGGGAGGGTTCGAGCAGTACTTC.

In this sample, this clone turned up once. V usage is TRBV28 and J usage is TRBJ1-3; TRBD1 matches 8 bases. This CDR3 comprises 15 residues. Germline V lookup: CDR1 MDHEN, CDR2 SYDVKM. J lost 0 bases, V lost 5 bases, and 3 bases had no gene match. CDR3 nucleotide sequence: TGTGCCAGCAGTGAAGGACAGGGCTCTGGAAACACCATATATTTT. It translates to CASSEGQGSGNTIYF.

This rearrangement joins TRBV19 to TRBJ1-6, with TRBD1 identical over 7 bases. This CDR3 is built from 15 residues. CDR1 LNHDA and CDR2 SQIVND come from the germline V gene (reference sequence). V gave up 5 bases and J gave up 9 bases; unmatched junction bases: 10. CDR3 residues: CASSPGQVRGSPLHF. DNA of the CDR3: TGTGCCAGTAGTCCCGGACAGGTTAGGGGTTCACCCCTCCACTTT. Full variable domain (remainder filled in from reference TRBV19 and TRBJ1-6): DGGITQSPKYLFRKEGQNVTLSCEQNLNHDAMYWYRQDPGQGLRLIYYSQIVNDFQKGDIAEGYSVSREKKESFPLTVTSAQKNPTAFYLCASSPGQVRGSPLHFGNGTRLTVT.

This clone was seen only once. The chain employs TRBV2 and TRBJ1-4; 7 bases agree with TRBD1. The CDR3 runs 14 residues. CDR1 SNHLY and CDR2 FYNNEI come from the germline V gene. With 2 bases clipped from V and 6 bases from J, the junction kept 3 bases outside the gene matches. The CDR3 region is CASSENRGDEKLFF. The CDR3 DNA reads as TGTGCCAGCAGTGAAAACAGGGGCGATGAAAAACTGTTTTTT.

The chain has TRBV7-3 and TRBJ2-1, with 11 bases that match TRBD1. The germline V gene has CDR1 SGHTA and CDR2 FQGTGA. V lost 4 bases to trimming and J lost 6 bases; unmatched junction nucleotides: 5. This CDR3 spans 15 amino acids. The CDR3 protein is CASSSRDRGVNEQFF. The CDR3 nucleotides read TGTGCCAGCAGCTCCCGGGACAGGGGGGTCAATGAGCAGTTCTTC.

The chain links TRBV5-1 to TRBJ2-1; 10 bases align to TRBD2. The junction had 5 bases not matched to a gene; V was cut back by 1 base and J by 7 bases. This CDR3 region has 15 residues. From germline, CDR1 is SGHRS and CDR2 YFSETQ. The CDR3 DNA is TGCGCCAGCAGCTTGATCGCTAGCGGGAGAAATGAGCAGTTCTTC. This encodes CASSLIASGRNEQFF.

The genes are TRBV7-3 and TRBJ2-1; 9 bases match TRBD2. The CDR3 sequence is 15 residues long. V was clipped by 3 bases and J by 4 bases; unmatched bases: 4. From germline, CDR1 is SGHTA and CDR2 FQGTGA. The CDR3 DNA is TGTGCCAGCAGCTTTGGACTAGCGATTTACAATGAGCAGTTCTTC. Its protein product is CASSFGLAIYNEQFF.

The gene calls are TRBV28 and TRBJ1-6; D is uncertain. The V gene lost 8 bases and the J gene lost 8 bases, with 19 bases spanning the gap. The germline V gene has CDR1 MDHEN and CDR2 SYDVKM. CDR3 size: 15 residues. Here the CDR3 DNA reads TGTGCCAGCGCCGTTCCCCGGGGATCGGATTCACCCCTCCACTTT. Its translation: CASAVPRGSDSPLHF.

This clone was found a few times. The chain joins TRBV3-1 (or the pseudogene TRBV3-2) to TRBJ1-6, with no clear D. Per the germline V gene, CDR1 is LGHDT and CDR2 is YNNKEL (reference sequence). With 4 bases removed from V and 0 bases from J, the gap between germline ends came to 19 bases. CDR3 length: 19 residues. The CDR3 reads CASSRPRRTPSSYNSPLHF. The CDR3 bases are TGTGCCAGCAGCCGCCCCCGGAGGACGCCGAGCTCCTATAATTCACCCCTCCACTTT.

The V gene is TRBV6-2 or TRBV6-3, the J gene TRBJ2-7; the match to TRBD2 covers 14 bases. Germline values: CDR1 MNHEY, CDR2 SVGEGT. This CDR3 is built from 16 residues. J lost 0 bases, V lost 2 bases, and 0 bases had no gene match. CDR3 amino acids: CASSYGTSGSSYEQYF. CDR3 in DNA: TGTGCCAGCAGTTACGGGACTAGCGGGAGCTCCTACGAGCAGTACTTC.

This clone was counted between two and nine times. V usage is TRBV27 and J usage is TRBJ2-2, with 11 bases aligning to TRBD2. The CDR3 sequence is 17 residues long. The V and J ends lost 5 bases and 3 bases, in that order; junction bases with no gene match: 8. Germline V lookup: CDR1 MNHEY, CDR2 SMNVEV (reference sequence). In nucleotides, the CDR3 is TGTGCCAGCAGTCCCGCCCGACTAGCGGGACACACCGGGGAGCTGTTTTTT. This gives the protein CASSPARLAGHTGELFF.

The rearrangement links TRBV28 to TRBJ1-2; D gene ambiguous. Trimming took 4 bases from V and 6 from J, leaving 12 bases between them. The CDR3 consists of 13 residues. Germline values: CDR1 MDHEN, CDR2 SYDVKM. CDR3 sequence reads: CASSSNGLNGYTF. In nucleotides, the CDR3 is TGTGCCAGCAGTTCAAACGGACTGAATGGCTACACCTTC.

The V call is TRBV10-3, the J call TRBJ1-5; D remains unclear. Trimming took off 2 bases at V and 4 bases at J, with 15 bases between the two ends. This CDR3 region has 16 residues. Germline lookup yields CDR1 ENHRY and CDR2 SYGVKD. The CDR3 DNA reads TGTGCCATCAGTGAGCGGGCCCACGGGATTAATCAGCCCCAGCATTTT. This sequence encodes CAISERAHGINQPQHF.

This chain links TRBV28 with TRBJ2-3, with TRBD1 identical over 7 bases. With 5 bases clipped from V and 4 bases from J, the junction kept 6 bases outside the gene matches. CDR3 size: 14 residues. CDR1 is MDHEN, CDR2 SYDVKM, per germline. The chain's CDR3 is CASSETGDADTQYF. For the CDR3, the DNA is TGTGCCAGCAGTGAAACAGGGGATGCAGATACGCAGTATTTT.

The V call is TRBV7-3, the J call TRBJ2-3, with D maybe TRBD1 (5 bases). Trimming took off 4 bases at V and 3 bases at J, with 17 bases between the two ends. The germline CDR1 and CDR2 sequences are SGHTA and FQGTGA. CDR3 size: 16 residues. CDR3 residues: CASSSARGAGTDTQYF. CDR3 bases: TGTGCCAGCAGCTCGGCCCGTGGGGCAGGGACAGATACGCAGTATTTT.

The V call is TRBV19, the J call TRBJ1-5; 9 positions agree with TRBD1. Germline V gene lookup returns CDR1 LNHDA and CDR2 SQIVND (reference sequence). V was pared by 4 bases and J by 1 base, with 5 bases of the junction left unmatched. The CDR3 extends over 16 amino acids. This CDR3 reads CASSTQGAWSNQPQHF. CDR3 sequence (DNA): TGTGCCAGTAGTACACAGGGGGCCTGGAGCAATCAGCCCCAGCATTTT.

The chain employs TRBV4-3 and TRBJ1-2, with 10 bases that match TRBD1. Per the germline V gene, CDR1 is LGHNA and CDR2 is YSLEER. The CDR3 has 16 residues. Trimming cost V 0 bases and J 3 bases; bases outside gene matches: 4. CDR3 amino acids: CASSQDTGTGDYGYTF. In nucleotides, the CDR3 is TGCGCCAGCAGCCAAGATACCGGGACAGGGGACTATGGCTACACCTTC.

V gene TRBV29-1 combines with J gene TRBJ2-1; 7 bases agree with TRBD2. This CDR3 is 14 amino acids long. Germline V gives CDR1 SQVTM, CDR2 ANQGSEA. Germline trimming cut 7 bases from V and 3 bases from J; bases unmatched to any gene: 9. CDR3 sequence: CSGLPSGYYNEQFF. The CDR3 DNA follows: TGCAGCGGACTTCCTAGCGGCTACTACAATGAGCAGTTCTTC.